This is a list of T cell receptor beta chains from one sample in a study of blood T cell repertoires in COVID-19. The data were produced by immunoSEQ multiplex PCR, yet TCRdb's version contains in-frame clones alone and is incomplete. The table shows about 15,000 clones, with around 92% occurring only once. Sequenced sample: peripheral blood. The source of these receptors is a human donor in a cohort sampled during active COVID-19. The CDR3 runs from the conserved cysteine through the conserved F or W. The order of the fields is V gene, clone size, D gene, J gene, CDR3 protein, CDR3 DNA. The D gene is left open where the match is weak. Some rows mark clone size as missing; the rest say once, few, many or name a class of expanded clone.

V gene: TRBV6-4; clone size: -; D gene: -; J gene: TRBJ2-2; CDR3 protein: CASRLAISTGELFF; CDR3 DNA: TGTGCCAGCAGGCTAGCGATTTCGACCGGGGAGCTGTTTTTT
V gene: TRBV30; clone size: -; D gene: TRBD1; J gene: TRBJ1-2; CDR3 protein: CAWSRDRYNDYGYTF; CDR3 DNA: TGTGCCTGGAGCCGGGACAGGTACAACGACTATGGCTACACCTTC
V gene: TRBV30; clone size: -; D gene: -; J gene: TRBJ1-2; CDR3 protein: CAWSAWEGMGYTF; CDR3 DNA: TGTGCCTGGAGTGCCTGGGAGGGAATGGGCTACACCTTC
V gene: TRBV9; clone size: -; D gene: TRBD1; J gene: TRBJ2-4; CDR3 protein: CASSVARQGNIQYF; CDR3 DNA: TGTGCCAGCAGCGTAGCTCGACAGGGAAACATTCAGTACTTC
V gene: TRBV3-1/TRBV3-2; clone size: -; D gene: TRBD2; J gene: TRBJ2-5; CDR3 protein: CASSQAGGGTQETQYF; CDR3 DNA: TGTGCCAGCAGCCAAGCGGGCGGGGGGACCCAAGAGACCCAGTACTTC
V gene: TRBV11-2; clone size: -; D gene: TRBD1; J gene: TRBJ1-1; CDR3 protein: CASSVNRGPEAFF; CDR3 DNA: TGTGCCAGCAGCGTAAACAGGGGGCCTGAAGCTTTCTTT
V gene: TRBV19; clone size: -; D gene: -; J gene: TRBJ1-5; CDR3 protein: CASSSTRPREAQHF; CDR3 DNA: TGTGCCAGTAGCTCGACAAGGCCGAGGGAAGCCCAGCATTTT
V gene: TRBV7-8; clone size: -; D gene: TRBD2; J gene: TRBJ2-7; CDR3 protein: CASSLLGLASSEQYF; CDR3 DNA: TGTGCCAGCAGCTTACTGGGACTAGCTAGTAGCGAGCAGTACTTC
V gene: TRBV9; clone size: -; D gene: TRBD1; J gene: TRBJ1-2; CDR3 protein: CASSVGQGSYGYTF; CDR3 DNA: TGTGCCAGCAGCGTAGGACAGGGGTCCTATGGCTACACCTTC
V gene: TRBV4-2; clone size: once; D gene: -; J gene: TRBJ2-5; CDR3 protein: CASSPGGDGETQYF; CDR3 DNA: TGTGCCAGCAGCCCCGGCGGGGATGGGGAGACCCAGTACTTC
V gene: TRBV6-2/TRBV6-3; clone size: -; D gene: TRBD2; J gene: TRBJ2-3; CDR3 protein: CASSYSPAGATDTQYF; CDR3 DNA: TGTGCCAGCAGTTACTCGCCAGCGGGGGCCACAGATACGCAGTATTTT
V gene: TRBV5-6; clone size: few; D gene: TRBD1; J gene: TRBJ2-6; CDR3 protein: CATFVRQGFSGANVLTF; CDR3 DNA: TGTGCCACCTTTGTGAGACAGGGGTTCTCTGGGGCCAACGTCCTGACTTTC
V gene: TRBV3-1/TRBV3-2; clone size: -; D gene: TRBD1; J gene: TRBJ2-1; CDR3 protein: CASSRWTGDEYNEQFF; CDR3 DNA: TGTGCCAGCAGCCGATGGACAGGCGACGAATACAATGAGCAGTTCTTC
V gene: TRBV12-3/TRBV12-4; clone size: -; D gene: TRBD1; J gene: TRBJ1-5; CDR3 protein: CASSGQGNQPQHF; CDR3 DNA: TGTGCCAGCAGTGGACAGGGAAACCAGCCCCAGCATTTT
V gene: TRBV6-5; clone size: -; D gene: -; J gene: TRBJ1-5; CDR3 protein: CASSYAKWQPQHF; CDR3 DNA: TGTGCCAGCAGTTACGCTAAATGGCAGCCCCAGCATTTT
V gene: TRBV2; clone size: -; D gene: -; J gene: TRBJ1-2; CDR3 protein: CASSEQFYGYTF; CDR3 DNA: TGTGCCAGCAGTGAACAGTTCTATGGCTACACCTTC
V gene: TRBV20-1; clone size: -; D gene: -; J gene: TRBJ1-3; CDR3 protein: CSASRGNTIYF; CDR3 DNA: TGCAGTGCTAGCCGGGGAAACACCATATATTTT
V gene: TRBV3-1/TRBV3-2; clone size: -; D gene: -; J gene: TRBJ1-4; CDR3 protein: CASSQDTATNEKLFF; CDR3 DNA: TGTGCCAGCAGCCAGGACACCGCAACTAATGAAAAACTGTTTTTT
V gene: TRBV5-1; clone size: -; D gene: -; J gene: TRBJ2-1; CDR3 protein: CASSLGQEPYNEQFF; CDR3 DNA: TGCGCCAGCAGCTTGGGACAAGAACCCTACAATGAGCAGTTCTTC
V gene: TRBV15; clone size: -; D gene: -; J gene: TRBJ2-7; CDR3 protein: CATSRDRAGPDSYEQYF; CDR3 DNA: TGTGCCACCAGCAGAGATAGGGCGGGTCCAGATTCCTACGAGCAGTACTTC
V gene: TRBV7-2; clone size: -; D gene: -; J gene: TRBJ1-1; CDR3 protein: CASSSRGKGTEAFF; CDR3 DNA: TGTGCCAGCAGTTCCCGGGGGAAGGGCACTGAAGCTTTCTTT
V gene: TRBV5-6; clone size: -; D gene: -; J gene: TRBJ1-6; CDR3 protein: CASSTDRNNSPLHF; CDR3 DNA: TGTGCCAGCAGCACCGACAGGAATAATTCACCCCTCCACTTT
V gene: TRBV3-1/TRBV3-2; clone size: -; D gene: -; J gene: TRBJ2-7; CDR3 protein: CASSRFLYYEQYF; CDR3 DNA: TGTGCCAGCAGCCGCTTCCTATACTACGAGCAGTACTTC
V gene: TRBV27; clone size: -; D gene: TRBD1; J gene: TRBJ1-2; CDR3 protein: CASGLEGALNGYTF; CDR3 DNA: TGTGCCAGCGGGTTAGAGGGGGCGCTTAATGGCTACACCTTC
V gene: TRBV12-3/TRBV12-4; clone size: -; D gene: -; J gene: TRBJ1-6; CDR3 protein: CASSLGRALHF; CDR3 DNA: TGTGCCAGCAGTTTAGGCAGGGCCCTCCACTTT
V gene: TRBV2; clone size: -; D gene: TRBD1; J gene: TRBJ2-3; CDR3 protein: CASSRGRGFTDTQYF; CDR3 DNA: TGTGCCAGCAGTAGGGGCAGGGGGTTCACAGATACGCAGTATTTT
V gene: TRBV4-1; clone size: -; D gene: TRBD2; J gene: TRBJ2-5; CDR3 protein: CASSQDKGSGGVAETQYF; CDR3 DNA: TGCGCCAGCAGCCAAGATAAGGGTAGCGGGGGGGTCGCCGAGACCCAGTACTTC
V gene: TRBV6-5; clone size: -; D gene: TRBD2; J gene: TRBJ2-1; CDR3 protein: CASSRPGLAHNEQFF; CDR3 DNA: TGTGCCAGCAGTCGACCGGGACTAGCGCACAATGAGCAGTTCTTC
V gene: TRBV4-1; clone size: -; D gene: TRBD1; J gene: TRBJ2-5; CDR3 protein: CASSRTGDQETQYF; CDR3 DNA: TGCGCCAGCAGCCGGACAGGGGATCAAGAGACCCAGTACTTC
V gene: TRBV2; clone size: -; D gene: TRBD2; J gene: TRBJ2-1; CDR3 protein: CASSLGGGAYEQFF; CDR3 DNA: TGTGCCAGCAGTCTTGGCGGGGGGGCGTATGAGCAGTTCTTC
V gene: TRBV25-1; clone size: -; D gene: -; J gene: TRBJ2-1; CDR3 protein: CASSAAGGGNEQFF; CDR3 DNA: TGTGCCAGCAGTGCGGCAGGGGGAGGCAATGAGCAGTTCTTC
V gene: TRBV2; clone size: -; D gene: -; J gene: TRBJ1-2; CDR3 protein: CASSVTGSYGYTF; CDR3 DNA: TGTGCCAGCAGTGTCACAGGGTCCTATGGCTACACCTTC
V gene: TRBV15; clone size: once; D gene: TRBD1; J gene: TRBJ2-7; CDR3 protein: CATSRGGQGGYEQYF; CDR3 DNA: TGTGCCACCAGCAGGGGGGGACAGGGAGGCTACGAGCAGTACTTC
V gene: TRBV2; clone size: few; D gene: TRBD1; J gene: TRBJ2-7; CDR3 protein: CASRTGKGSYEQYF; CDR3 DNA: TGTGCCAGCCGGACAGGGAAGGGGAGCTACGAGCAGTACTTC
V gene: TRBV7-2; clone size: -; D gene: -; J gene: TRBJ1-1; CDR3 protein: CASSYRGREAFF; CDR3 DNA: TGTGCCAGCAGTTACCGGGGTCGGGAAGCTTTCTTT
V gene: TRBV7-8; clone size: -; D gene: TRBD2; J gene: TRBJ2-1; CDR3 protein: CASSSGLAGGQTNEQFF; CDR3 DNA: TGTGCCAGCAGCTCGGGACTAGCGGGGGGCCAGACCAATGAGCAGTTCTTC
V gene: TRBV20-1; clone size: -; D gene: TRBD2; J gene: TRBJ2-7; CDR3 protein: CSASSAGGRSSYEQYF; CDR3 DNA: TGCAGTGCTAGTTCCGCGGGGGGGAGAAGCTCCTACGAGCAGTACTTC
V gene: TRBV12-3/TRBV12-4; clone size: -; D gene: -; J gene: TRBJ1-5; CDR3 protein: CASSPMFPGPSVF; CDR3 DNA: TGTGCCAGCAGTCCGATGTTCCCCGGCCCCAGCGTTTTT
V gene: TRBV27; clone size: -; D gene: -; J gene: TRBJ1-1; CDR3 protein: CASSLSFGGLATEAFF; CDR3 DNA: TGTGCCAGCAGTTTATCGTTCGGGGGGTTAGCTACTGAAGCTTTCTTT
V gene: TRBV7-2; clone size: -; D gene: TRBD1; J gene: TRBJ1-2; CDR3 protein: CASSLDRENYGYTF; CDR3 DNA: TGTGCCAGCAGCTTGGACAGGGAGAACTATGGCTACACCTTC
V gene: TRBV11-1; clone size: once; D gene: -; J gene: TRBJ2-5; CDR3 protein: CASSGDNQETQYF; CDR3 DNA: TGTGCCAGCAGCGGAGATAACCAAGAGACCCAGTACTTC
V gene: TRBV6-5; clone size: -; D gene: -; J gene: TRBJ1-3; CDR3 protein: CASSYRGGTIYF; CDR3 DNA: TGTGCCAGCAGCTACCGGGGAGGGACCATATATTTT